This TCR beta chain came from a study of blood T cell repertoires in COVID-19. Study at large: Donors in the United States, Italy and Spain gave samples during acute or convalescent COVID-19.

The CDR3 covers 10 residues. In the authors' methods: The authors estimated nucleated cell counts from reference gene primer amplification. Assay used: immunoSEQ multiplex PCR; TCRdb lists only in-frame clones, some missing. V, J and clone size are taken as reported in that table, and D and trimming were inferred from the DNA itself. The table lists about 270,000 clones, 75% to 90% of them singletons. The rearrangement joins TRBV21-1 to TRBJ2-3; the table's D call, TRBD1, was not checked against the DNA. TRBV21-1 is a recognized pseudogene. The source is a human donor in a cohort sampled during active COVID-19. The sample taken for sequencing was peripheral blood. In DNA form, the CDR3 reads TGTGTTAAGCAGGGGGATACGCAGTATTTT. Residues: CVKQGDTQYF.